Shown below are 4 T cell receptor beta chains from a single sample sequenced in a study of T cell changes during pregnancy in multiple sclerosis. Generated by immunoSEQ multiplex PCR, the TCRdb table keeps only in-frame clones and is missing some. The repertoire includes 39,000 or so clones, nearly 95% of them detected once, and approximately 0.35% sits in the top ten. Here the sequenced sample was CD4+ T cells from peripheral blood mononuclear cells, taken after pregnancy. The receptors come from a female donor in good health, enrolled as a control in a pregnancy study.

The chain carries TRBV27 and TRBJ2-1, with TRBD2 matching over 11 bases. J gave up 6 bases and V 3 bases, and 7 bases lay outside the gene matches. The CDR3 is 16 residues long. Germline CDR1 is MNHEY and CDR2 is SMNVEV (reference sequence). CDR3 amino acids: CASSFLVAGGGNEQFF. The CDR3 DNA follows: TGTGCCAGCAGTTTTCTCGTAGCGGGAGGGGGCAATGAGCAGTTCTTC.

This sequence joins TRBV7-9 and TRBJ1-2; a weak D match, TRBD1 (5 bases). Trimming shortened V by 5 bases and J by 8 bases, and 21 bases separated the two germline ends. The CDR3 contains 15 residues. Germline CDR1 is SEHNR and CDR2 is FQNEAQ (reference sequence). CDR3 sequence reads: CASSPDRKWGYGYTF. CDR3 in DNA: TGTGCCAGCAGCCCTGACAGAAAGTGGGGCTACGGCTACACCTTC.

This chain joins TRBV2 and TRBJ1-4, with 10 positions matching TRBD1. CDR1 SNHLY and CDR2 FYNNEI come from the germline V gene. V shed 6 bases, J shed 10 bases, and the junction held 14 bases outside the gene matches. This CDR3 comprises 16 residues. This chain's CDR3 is CASRWTGGLSAGKLFF. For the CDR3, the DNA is TGTGCCAGCAGGTGGACAGGGGGTTTATCTGCCGGAAAACTGTTTTTT.

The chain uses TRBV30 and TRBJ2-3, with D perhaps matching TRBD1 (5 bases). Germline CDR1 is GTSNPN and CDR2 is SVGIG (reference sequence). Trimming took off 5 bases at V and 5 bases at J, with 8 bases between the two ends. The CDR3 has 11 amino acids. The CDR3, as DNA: TGTGCCTGGCATCAGGGAGATACGCAGTATTTT. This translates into CAWHQGDTQYF.